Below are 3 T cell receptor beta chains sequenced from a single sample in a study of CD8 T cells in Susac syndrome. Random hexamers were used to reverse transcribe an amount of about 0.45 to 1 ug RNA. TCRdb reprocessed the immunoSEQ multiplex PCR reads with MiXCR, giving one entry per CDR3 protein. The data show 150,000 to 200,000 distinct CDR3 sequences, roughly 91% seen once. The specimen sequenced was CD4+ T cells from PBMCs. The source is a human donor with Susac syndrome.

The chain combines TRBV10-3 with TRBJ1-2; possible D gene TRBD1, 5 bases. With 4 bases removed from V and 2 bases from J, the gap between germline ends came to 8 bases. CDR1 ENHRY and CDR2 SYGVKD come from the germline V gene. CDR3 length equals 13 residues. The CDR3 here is CAISVEGNYGYTF. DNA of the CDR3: TGTGCCATCAGTGTAGAGGGGAACTATGGCTACACCTTC.

This chain's CDR3 is CATSDTTGADEKLFF. The CDR3 DNA sequence: TGTGCCACCAGTGATACGACAGGGGCGGATGAAAAACTGTTTTTT. The chain links TRBV24-1 to TRBJ1-4, with 8 bases that match TRBD1. Per germline, CDR1 KGHDR and CDR2 SFDVKD. CDR3 length: 15 residues. Trimming removed 3 bases from V and 6 bases from J; junction bases left unmatched: 5.

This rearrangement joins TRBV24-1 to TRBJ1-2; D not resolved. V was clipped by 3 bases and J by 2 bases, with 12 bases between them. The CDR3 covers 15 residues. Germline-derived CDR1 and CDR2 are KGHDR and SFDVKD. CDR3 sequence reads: CATSDPRGWNYGYTF. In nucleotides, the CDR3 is TGTGCCACCAGTGATCCCCGAGGTTGGAACTATGGCTACACCTTC.